A single sample is the source of the 6 T cell receptor beta chains below, sequenced in a study of beta chain features in type 1 diabetes. Expressed TCRB transcripts were sequenced because the isolated RNA had all been reverse transcribed beforehand. Clones were read by immunoSEQ multiplex PCR, and TCRdb kept only the in-frame ones, dropping some. The sample lists more than 150,000 clones, less than 9.5% occurring once. Sequenced input: central memory CD4+ T cells from blood. All receptors come from a woman between 18 and 29 years old in good health.

This clone was found a few times. This chain joins TRBV7-9 and TRBJ1-5; D uncertain. V lost 1 base and J 2 bases, leaving 6 bases between the germline ends. The length of the CDR3 is 14 residues. Looked up from germline, CDR1 is SEHNR and CDR2 is FQNEAQ (reference sequence). The CDR3 protein is CASSLGGGNQPQHF. CDR3 bases: TGTGCCAGCAGCTTAGGGGGAGGCAATCAGCCCCAGCATTTT.

This chain connects TRBV20-1 to TRBJ2-7; weak D call: TRBD1 (7 bases). Germline CDR1 is DFQATT and CDR2 is SNEGSKA (reference sequence). The CDR3 is made up of 11 amino acids. The ends were cut back, 3 bases at V and 6 bases at J, with 9 bases in the middle. The CDR3 protein is CSASQGGEQYF. The CDR3 coding sequence is TGCAGTGCTAGCCAGGGGGGCGAGCAGTACTTC.

This clone appeared many times. An end of the junction differs from the germline gene, which may be a read error. The chain links TRBV30 to TRBJ1-2; D may be TRBD1 (6 bases). The CDR3 runs to 13 residues. The V gene's germline CDR1 is GTSNPN and CDR2 SVGIG (reference sequence). The CDR3 reads CAGRNRAFQGYTF. The CDR3 DNA reads as TGTGCCGGGAGAAACAGGGCTTTCCAAGGCTACACCTTC.

The CDR3 sequence is CASSLVGDYGYTF. The CDR3 DNA is TGTGCCAGCAGCTTAGTAGGAGACTATGGCTACACCTTC. The chain is built from TRBV7-8 and TRBJ1-2; D is unclear. The germline V gene has CDR1 SGHVS and CDR2 FQNEAQ. Trimming removed 1 base at V and 3 bases at J, with 6 bases between. CDR3 length equals 13 residues.

V is TRBV27 and J is TRBJ1-2; the match to TRBD1 covers 8 bases. Germline V gene sequence: CDR1 MNHEY, CDR2 SMNVEV (reference sequence). V lost 5 bases to trimming and J lost 6 bases; unmatched junction nucleotides: 8. The CDR3 is 14 residues long. The CDR3 nucleotides are TGTGCCAGCAGTCCACAGGACAGGGTCCATGGCTACACCTTC. It is translated as CASSPQDRVHGYTF.

This clone showed up just a few times. The J gene is TRBJ1-6, the V gene TRBV2, with a tentative D call TRBD1 (5 bases). This CDR3 is built from 15 residues. CDR1 is SNHLY, CDR2 FYNNEI, per germline. V was pared by 6 bases and J by 7 bases, with 16 bases between. In DNA, the CDR3 is TGTGCCAGCAGCCCCACCCAGGGAAGGAATTCACCCCTCCACTTT. This codes for CASSPTQGRNSPLHF.